This T cell receptor (beta chain) was profiled in a study of blood T cell repertoires in COVID-19. Overall study: The United States, Italy and Spain were the sources of the acute and convalescent COVID-19 samples.

Per the original data handling: Amplifying reference gene primers gave estimates of nucleated cell counts. Sequenced by immunoSEQ multiplex PCR; TCRdb stores in-frame clones only, minus some. V and J calls and clone size are as listed in that table; D and trimming were resolved from the DNA. The repertoire holds around 76,000 clones, with about 89% as singletons. The CDR3 consists of 16 residues. CDR1 is LNHDA, CDR2 SQIVND, per germline (reference sequence). Trimming cost V 5 bases and J 9 bases; bases outside gene matches: 12. This sequence originates from a man in his fifties or sixties with acute or convalescent COVID-19. The chain has TRBV19 and TRBJ1-6; TRBD1 matches 8 bases. The sample was peripheral blood. For the CDR3, the DNA is TGTGCCAGTAGTGCCACCGGGACAGGCTTTGGTTCACCCCTCCACTTT. This translates into CASSATGTGFGSPLHF.